The rows below give T cell receptor beta chains drawn from one sample of a study of T cell repertoires in aging, cancer and after chemotherapy. TCRdb passed the multiplex PCR reads through MiXCR, listing each CDR3 protein once. The data contain about 9,200 distinct CDR3 sequences, roughly 31% of them singletons. Specimen: blood. Receptors were obtained from a human donor in good health. The donor label of this sample is uncertain. The CDR3 runs from the conserved cysteine through the conserved F or W. D genes are given only for firm matches. For some rows the clone size is stated as once, few or many, or as a class when expanded; others skip it.

V,J,size,D,DNA,CDR3
TRBV10-3,TRBJ2-1,few,NA,TGTGCCATCAGTGAGTCAAGAAACTCCTACAATGAGCAGTTCTTC,CAISESRNSYNEQFF
TRBV29-1,TRBJ2-2,medium-sized,TRBD1,TGCAGCGTCGAGACAGGGAAGTTGGCCACCGGGGAGCTGTTTTTT,CSVETGKLATGELFF
TRBV6-5,TRBJ1-2,medium-sized,NA,TGTGCCAGCAGTTACGATGGGAGGGGCGGTGGCTACACCTTC,CASSYDGRGGGYTF
TRBV27,TRBJ2-3,NA,TRBD1,TGTGCCAGCAAGAGAACAGGGGGGACAGATACGCAGTATTTT,CASKRTGGTDTQYF
TRBV30,TRBJ2-2,once,NA,TGTGCCTGGAGTATAGGGGTGGGCACCGGGGAGCTGTTTTTT,CAWSIGVGTGELFF
TRBV20-1,TRBJ2-1,once,TRBD2,TGCAGTGCTAGAGATCGAGGGACTAGCGGAGGGGAGAGGAACAATGAGCAGTTCTTC,CSARDRGTSGGERNNEQFF
TRBV7-2,TRBJ2-1,once,TRBD2,TGTGCCAGCAGCTCTCGGGGGGGATCCTACAATGAGCAGTTCTTC,CASSSRGGSYNEQFF
TRBV13,TRBJ1-2,few,TRBD1,TGTGCCAGCAGCCCGAGGACAGGGGATTATGGCTACACCTTC,CASSPRTGDYGYTF
TRBV19,TRBJ2-5,medium-sized,NA,TGTGCCAGTAGTATAGACGGGGAAGAGACCCAGTACTTC,CASSIDGEETQYF
TRBV6-2/TRBV6-3,TRBJ1-1,NA,NA,TGTGCCAGCAGTACCGAACCGAACACTGAAGCTTTCTTT,CASSTEPNTEAFF
TRBV27,TRBJ2-7,medium-sized,TRBD2,TGTGCCAGCAGTTTAGTCGGGCTAGCGGGGGGCGAGCAGTACTTC,CASSLVGLAGGEQYF
TRBV12-3/TRBV12-4,TRBJ2-1,few,NA,TGTGCCAGCGCTTCTTCCTACAATGAGCAGTTCTTC,CASASSYNEQFF
TRBV13,TRBJ2-5,NA,NA,TGTGCCAGCAGCTCCACCAGGGGAGGGACGATGGCCCAGTACTTC,CASSSTRGGTMAQYF
TRBV18,TRBJ1-2,NA,TRBD1,TGTGCCAGCTCACCCTTGACAGGGGGCCGCTCTGGCTACACCTTC,CASSPLTGGRSGYTF
TRBV18,TRBJ1-1,few,NA,TGTGCCTCCTCGGAGGGGCTAGACACTGAAGCTTTCTTT,CASSEGLDTEAFF
TRBV7-7,TRBJ2-2,NA,TRBD2,TGTGCCAGCAGCGCCACTAGCGGGGGGGCCGGGGAGCTGTTTTTT,CASSATSGGAGELFF
TRBV12-3/TRBV12-4,TRBJ2-2,NA,TRBD2,TGTGCCAGCAGTTTAGCTAGCGGGGGGACTTACACCGGGGAGCTGTTTTTT,CASSLASGGTYTGELFF
TRBV5-4,TRBJ2-3,NA,NA,TGTGCCAGCGGGGGTAGAGCTGACCGGGCAGATACGCAGTATTTT,CASGGRADRADTQYF
TRBV5-6,TRBJ2-1,NA,NA,TGTGCCAGCAGCTCTATTAACACTTTAGGAGCCGGTGAGCAGTTCTTC,CASSSINTLGAGEQFF
TRBV24-1,TRBJ2-5,few,NA,TGTGCCACCAGTGATTTGGCGCAAGAGACCCAGTACTTC,CATSDLAQETQYF
TRBV29-1,TRBJ2-5,medium-sized,NA,TGCAGCGTTTCTGGGGGCGTTGGGGAGACCCAGTACTTC,CSVSGGVGETQYF
TRBV12-3/TRBV12-4,TRBJ1-3,NA,NA,TGTGCCTATGGGGGCCGCACGAGCTCTGGAAACACCATATATTTT,CAYGGRTSSGNTIYF
TRBV5-4,TRBJ2-7,few,NA,TGTGCCAGCAGCCATGCCAACAGGGAGCAGTACTTC,CASSHANREQYF
TRBV27,TRBJ1-1,few,NA,TGTGCCAGCAGCCACGGGGGGGCGGTTGAAGCTTTCTTT,CASSHGGAVEAFF
TRBV15,TRBJ2-5,few,TRBD2,TGTGCCACCAGCAGAGATTGGCCTAGCGGGGGGGCTTGGAGAGAGACCCAGTACTTC,CATSRDWPSGGAWRETQYF
TRBV5-5,TRBJ2-3,NA,TRBD2,TGTGCCAGCAGCTTGTATGGTAGCGGGGGCACAGATACGCAGTATTTT,CASSLYGSGGTDTQYF
TRBV20-1,TRBJ2-3,NA,TRBD2,TGCAGTGCTGGAGGAGGACTAGCGGGGGGGCCCACAGATACGCAGTATTTT,CSAGGGLAGGPTDTQYF
TRBV29-1,TRBJ2-5,medium-sized,TRBD1,TGCAGCGTTAGAGGGAAACAGGGGGCCTTACGGCAAGAGACCCAGTACTTC,CSVRGKQGALRQETQYF
TRBV5-6,TRBJ2-7,few,NA,TGTGCCAGCAGCTTGTTTAGTGGCTACGAGCAGTACTTC,CASSLFSGYEQYF
TRBV19,TRBJ2-7,NA,NA,TGTGCCGGTAGTCCTGGGACTTTCCCCAGCGAGCAGTACTTC,CAGSPGTFPSEQYF
TRBV13,TRBJ2-5,few,NA,TGTGCCAGCAGCCCCGGAAGGCGGCAAGAGACCCAGTACTTC,CASSPGRRQETQYF
TRBV12-3/TRBV12-4,TRBJ2-5,NA,NA,TGTGCCAGCAGGCTCAACCACGGGGTGGGAGAGACCCAGTACTTC,CASRLNHGVGETQYF
TRBV29-1,TRBJ2-3,medium-sized,TRBD1,TGCAGCGCTCGGACAGGGATGTCCACAGATACGCAGTATTTT,CSARTGMSTDTQYF
TRBV6-6,TRBJ1-5,NA,TRBD1,TGTGCCAGCAAAAAAAGGGGGGGACAGGGGGCCGATCAGCCCCAGCATTTT,CASKKRGGQGADQPQHF
TRBV20-1,TRBJ2-1,NA,NA,TGCAGTGCTTTAGGGGGGTCCAATGAGCAGTTCTTC,CSALGGSNEQFF
TRBV19,TRBJ1-1,NA,NA,TGTGCCAGTAGTATCAGGGGAGGGACTGAAGCTTTCTTT,CASSIRGGTEAFF
TRBV5-1,TRBJ2-2,NA,TRBD1,TGCGCCAGCAGCGCGGACAGGGGTGACACCGGGGAGCTGTTTTTT,CASSADRGDTGELFF
TRBV27,TRBJ1-4,few,NA,TGTGCCAGCAGTAAAAGGGAACCCTCAACTAATGAAAAACTGTTTTTT,CASSKREPSTNEKLFF
TRBV5-5,TRBJ1-2,few,TRBD1,TGTGCCAGCAGCTTCTCAGGGGGATCCGAAGGCTACACCTTC,CASSFSGGSEGYTF
TRBV27,TRBJ2-1,few,TRBD1,TGTGCCAGCAGTCACCCATGGACAGGGGCATACAATGAGCAGTTCTTC,CASSHPWTGAYNEQFF
TRBV6-5,TRBJ2-5,few,NA,TGTGCCAGCAGTGATGGGGCCCGGGAGACCCAGTACTTC,CASSDGARETQYF
TRBV24-1,TRBJ2-3,NA,NA,TGTGCCACCAGTGAATTAAAGCCAGGGGTGGCAGATACGCAGTATTTT,CATSELKPGVADTQYF
TRBV6-5,TRBJ1-6,NA,NA,TGTGCCAGCAGTCCCGGGGGGACTTATAATTCACCCCTCCACTTT,CASSPGGTYNSPLHF
TRBV6-5,TRBJ2-5,few,TRBD2,TGTGCCAGCAGTAGTAGCGGGGAGACCCAGTACTTC,CASSSSGETQYF
TRBV19,TRBJ1-1,NA,TRBD1,TGTGCCAGTAGTCCAGAACAGGGGGCTACTGAAGCTTTCTTT,CASSPEQGATEAFF
TRBV20-1,TRBJ1-2,NA,NA,TGCAGTGCTGGAGGAGGCTCCAATAACTATGGCTACACCTTC,CSAGGGSNNYGYTF
TRBV6-5,TRBJ1-4,medium-sized,NA,TGTGCCAGCATGACGGCCAACCAACTGTTTTTT,CASMTANQLFF